The following is a T cell receptor (beta chain) sequence with its context. This sample is part of a study of cytomegalovirus exposure and HLA in healthy donors. PCR primers comprised 60 Vbeta and 13 Jbeta primers. Using immunoSEQ multiplex PCR, the repertoire was profiled, and TCRdb retains in-frame clones only, with some absent. The data hold 100,000 to 150,000 clones, with less than 90% observed a single time. CDR3 length: 15 residues. The chain has TRBV21-1 and TRBJ1-2; the D call TRBD1 from the table was never checked on the DNA. TRBV21-1 is a recognized pseudogene. The sample consisted of PBMCs. This sequence originates from a man aged 40-50 years in good health and CMV-seronegative. Written as DNA, the CDR3 is TGTGCCAGCAGCAAAGGACAGGGAGCTAACTATGGCTACACCTTC. Translated, it gives CASSKGQGANYGYTF.